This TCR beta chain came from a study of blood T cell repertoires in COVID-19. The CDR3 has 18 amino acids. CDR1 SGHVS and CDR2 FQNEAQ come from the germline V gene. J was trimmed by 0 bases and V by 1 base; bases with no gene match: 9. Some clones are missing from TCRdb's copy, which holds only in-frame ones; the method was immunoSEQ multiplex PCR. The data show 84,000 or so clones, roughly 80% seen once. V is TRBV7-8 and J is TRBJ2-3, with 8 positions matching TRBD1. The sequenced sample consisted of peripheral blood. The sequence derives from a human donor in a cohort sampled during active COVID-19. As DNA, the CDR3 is TGTGCCAGCAGCTTAGACCGGGACAGGAAATCTAGCACAGATACGCAGTATTTT. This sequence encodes CASSLDRDRKSSTDTQYF. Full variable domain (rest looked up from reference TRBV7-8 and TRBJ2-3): GAGVSQSPRYKVAKRGQDVALRCDPISGHVSLFWYQQALGQGPEFLTYFQNEAQLDKSGLPSDRFFAERPEGSVSTLKIQRTQQEDSAVYLCASSLDRDRKSSTDTQYFGPGTRLTVL.